This is a list of T cell receptor beta chains from one sample in a study of long-term antiretroviral therapy in people with HIV. Sequencing used immunoSEQ multiplex PCR; TCRdb keeps in-frame clones, though not all of them. Altogether some 11,000 clones are present, roughly 82% being singletons, with the ten largest covering about 20%. This sample comprised unsorted PBMCs, obtained 8.2 years after starting antiretroviral therapy. These TCRs come from a man aged 45-65 years with HIV. Both conserved end residues are part of each CDR3. A D gene is named only where the DNA matches it firmly. Only part of the rows carry a size: once, few, many, or a class if the clone is expanded.

j_call: TRBJ1-3; d_call: -; v_call: TRBV5-6; clone_size: -; cdr3_nt: TGTGCCAGCAGCTTGGCCGCGGTCCCTGGAAACACCATATATTTT; cdr3_aa: CASSLAAVPGNTIYF
j_call: TRBJ2-2; d_call: -; v_call: TRBV19; clone_size: -; cdr3_nt: TGTGCCAGTAGAAACACCGGGGAGCTGTTTTTT; cdr3_aa: CASRNTGELFF
j_call: TRBJ2-5; d_call: TRBD2; v_call: TRBV19; clone_size: -; cdr3_nt: TGTGCCAGTACTCGTAGCGGGGGGGGCCAAGAGACCCAGTACTTC; cdr3_aa: CASTRSGGGQETQYF
j_call: TRBJ1-4; d_call: -; v_call: TRBV19; clone_size: few; cdr3_nt: TGTGCCAGTAGTCACCTGGACAGACTCGGCGAAAAACTGTTTTTT; cdr3_aa: CASSHLDRLGEKLFF
j_call: TRBJ2-1; d_call: TRBD1; v_call: TRBV19; clone_size: -; cdr3_nt: TGTGCCTCACTGGACAGGACCTACAATGAGCAGTTCTTC; cdr3_aa: CASLDRTYNEQFF
j_call: TRBJ1-3; d_call: -; v_call: TRBV2; clone_size: -; cdr3_nt: TGTGCCAGCAGTATCGACATCCGGAACACCATATATTTT; cdr3_aa: CASSIDIRNTIYF
j_call: TRBJ2-3; d_call: TRBD2; v_call: TRBV11-2; clone_size: -; cdr3_nt: TGTGCCAGCAGCTCCTTAGCGGGGGGGACAGATACGCAGTATTTT; cdr3_aa: CASSSLAGGTDTQYF
j_call: TRBJ2-6; d_call: TRBD2; v_call: TRBV5-1; clone_size: -; cdr3_nt: TGCGCCAGCAGCGCGGGAGTCTCTGGGGCCAACGTCCTGACTTTC; cdr3_aa: CASSAGVSGANVLTF
j_call: TRBJ1-1; d_call: -; v_call: TRBV7-9; clone_size: -; cdr3_nt: TGTGCCAGCAGTTTAGCACAGGGAATAAAGCTCGAAGCTTTCTTT; cdr3_aa: CASSLAQGIKLEAFF
j_call: TRBJ1-5; d_call: -; v_call: TRBV30; clone_size: -; cdr3_nt: TGTGCCTGGAGTGTGGGGGGGGCTTCTGGCAATCAGCCCCAGCATTTT; cdr3_aa: CAWSVGGASGNQPQHF
j_call: TRBJ2-2; d_call: TRBD1; v_call: TRBV27; clone_size: -; cdr3_nt: TGTGCCAGCAGTCTTCACAGGGGCCTCACCGGGGAGCTGTTTTTT; cdr3_aa: CASSLHRGLTGELFF
j_call: TRBJ2-5; d_call: TRBD1; v_call: TRBV7-8; clone_size: -; cdr3_nt: TGTGCCAGCAGCTTAGTTCTAACAGGGGGGACCCAGTACTTC; cdr3_aa: CASSLVLTGGTQYF
j_call: TRBJ2-2; d_call: -; v_call: TRBV10-3; clone_size: -; cdr3_nt: TGTGCCATCAGTGAGGCGGGACACAGGAACACCGGGGAGCTGTTTTTT; cdr3_aa: CAISEAGHRNTGELFF
j_call: TRBJ2-2; d_call: -; v_call: TRBV5-6; clone_size: few; cdr3_nt: TGTGCCAGCAGCTCGACAGGATATTACGGGGAGCTGTTTTTT; cdr3_aa: CASSSTGYYGELFF
j_call: TRBJ1-3; d_call: -; v_call: TRBV9; clone_size: -; cdr3_nt: TGTGCCAGCAGCGCTTTCGAGGGATCCGGAAACACCATATATTTT; cdr3_aa: CASSAFEGSGNTIYF
j_call: TRBJ2-6; d_call: -; v_call: TRBV11-1; clone_size: -; cdr3_nt: TGTGCCAGCAGCTTAGTTACGGGGTATACCAACGTCCTGACTTTC; cdr3_aa: CASSLVTGYTNVLTF
j_call: TRBJ2-3; d_call: TRBD2; v_call: TRBV6-1; clone_size: -; cdr3_nt: TGTGCCAGCAGTGAGAGGACTAGCGGGGACGGGGCAGATACGCAGTATTTT; cdr3_aa: CASSERTSGDGADTQYF
j_call: TRBJ2-5; d_call: -; v_call: TRBV25-1; clone_size: few; cdr3_nt: TGTGCCAGCATGGAAGAGACCCAGTACTTC; cdr3_aa: CASMEETQYF
j_call: TRBJ1-5; d_call: -; v_call: TRBV27; clone_size: -; cdr3_nt: TGTGCCAGCAGTTTACACGGTTGGGGCAATCAGCCCCAGCATTTT; cdr3_aa: CASSLHGWGNQPQHF
j_call: TRBJ1-1; d_call: -; v_call: TRBV4-1; clone_size: -; cdr3_nt: TGCGCCAGCAGCCAAGACGGATCGCCCCAGGATGAAGCTTTCTTT; cdr3_aa: CASSQDGSPQDEAFF
j_call: TRBJ1-1; d_call: -; v_call: TRBV6-6; clone_size: -; cdr3_nt: TGTGCCAGCATCCCCCTAGATGTGAACACTGAAGCTTTCTTT; cdr3_aa: CASIPLDVNTEAFF
j_call: TRBJ1-1; d_call: -; v_call: TRBV19; clone_size: -; cdr3_nt: TGTGCCAGTAGCGGTCAACCGGTGAACACTGAAGCTTTCTTT; cdr3_aa: CASSGQPVNTEAFF
j_call: TRBJ1-1; d_call: -; v_call: TRBV27; clone_size: -; cdr3_nt: TGTGCCAGCAGTTTAAAGGGCATGGAGAGAACTGAAGCTTTCTTT; cdr3_aa: CASSLKGMERTEAFF
j_call: TRBJ2-3; d_call: TRBD1; v_call: TRBV9; clone_size: -; cdr3_nt: TGTGCCAGCAGCGTAGGGGGACAGGGGAAGGATACGCAGTATTTT; cdr3_aa: CASSVGGQGKDTQYF
j_call: TRBJ2-7; d_call: -; v_call: TRBV4-1; clone_size: -; cdr3_nt: TGCGCCAGCAGCCATATGGGACACCGATTCGGGGACGAGCAGTACTTC; cdr3_aa: CASSHMGHRFGDEQYF
j_call: TRBJ1-2; d_call: TRBD1; v_call: TRBV5-6; clone_size: -; cdr3_nt: TGTGCCAGCAGCTTCCCGGACAGGGAGGACTATGGCTACACCTTC; cdr3_aa: CASSFPDREDYGYTF
j_call: TRBJ2-3; d_call: TRBD1; v_call: TRBV5-4; clone_size: medium-sized; cdr3_nt: TGTGCCAGCAGCTGGGGACAGGGGGCGCTGGCAGATACGCAGTATTTT; cdr3_aa: CASSWGQGALADTQYF
j_call: TRBJ2-7; d_call: -; v_call: TRBV11-2; clone_size: -; cdr3_nt: TGTGCCAGCAGCTCCTTGGACGGGGGCACCTCCTACGAGCAGTACTTC; cdr3_aa: CASSSLDGGTSYEQYF
j_call: TRBJ2-7; d_call: -; v_call: TRBV19; clone_size: -; cdr3_nt: TGTGCCAGTAACGCCCCCGTACGGGGCGAGTACGAGCAGTACTTC; cdr3_aa: CASNAPVRGEYEQYF
j_call: TRBJ1-2; d_call: -; v_call: TRBV27; clone_size: -; cdr3_nt: TGTGCCAGCAGTTTACAGGGATCAGAGGATGGCTACACCTTC; cdr3_aa: CASSLQGSEDGYTF
j_call: TRBJ2-1; d_call: TRBD2; v_call: TRBV9; clone_size: -; cdr3_nt: TGTGCCAGCAGCCCGGGGGGGAATGAGCAGTTCTTC; cdr3_aa: CASSPGGNEQFF
j_call: TRBJ1-5; d_call: TRBD1; v_call: TRBV6-1; clone_size: -; cdr3_nt: TGTGCCAGCAGGGTAACAGGGGATAGCAATCAGCCCCAGCATTTT; cdr3_aa: CASRVTGDSNQPQHF
j_call: TRBJ2-7; d_call: -; v_call: TRBV19; clone_size: -; cdr3_nt: TGTGCCAGTAGTATTGTCGCTGGGGAGCAGTACTTC; cdr3_aa: CASSIVAGEQYF
j_call: TRBJ1-3; d_call: -; v_call: TRBV7-9; clone_size: -; cdr3_nt: TGTGCCAGCAGCTTTGCCTTTGGGGGAAGCACCATATATTTT; cdr3_aa: CASSFAFGGSTIYF
j_call: TRBJ1-1; d_call: -; v_call: TRBV7-7; clone_size: -; cdr3_nt: TGTGCCAGCAGCTTAGACACGAACACTGAAGCTTTCTTT; cdr3_aa: CASSLDTNTEAFF
j_call: TRBJ2-7; d_call: TRBD1; v_call: TRBV2; clone_size: -; cdr3_nt: TGTGCCAGCAGGCTTCCAGGGGGCGAGCAGTACTTC; cdr3_aa: CASRLPGGEQYF
j_call: TRBJ1-2; d_call: -; v_call: TRBV7-2; clone_size: once; cdr3_nt: -; cdr3_aa: CASSFGTGTYMTF
j_call: TRBJ1-1; d_call: -; v_call: TRBV7-9; clone_size: -; cdr3_nt: TGTGCCAGCAGCCGCGGCGGGCCGAGCACTGAAGCTTTCTTT; cdr3_aa: CASSRGGPSTEAFF
j_call: TRBJ2-3; d_call: TRBD1; v_call: TRBV6-5; clone_size: -; cdr3_nt: TGTGCCAGCAGTTACGGCAGGGGGCAAGATACGCAGTATTTT; cdr3_aa: CASSYGRGQDTQYF
j_call: TRBJ1-2; d_call: -; v_call: TRBV6-6; clone_size: -; cdr3_nt: TGTGCCAGCAGTTACGCCTACAGGGCTACCTATGGCTACACCTTC; cdr3_aa: CASSYAYRATYGYTF
j_call: TRBJ2-7; d_call: TRBD1; v_call: TRBV29-1; clone_size: -; cdr3_nt: TGCAGCGTTGAAGGTGACAGGGGGCTCTACGAGCAGTACTTC; cdr3_aa: CSVEGDRGLYEQYF
j_call: TRBJ2-7; d_call: -; v_call: TRBV7-9; clone_size: -; cdr3_nt: TGTGCCAGCAGCTTAGGAACTGTTTTCGACTACGAGCAGTACTTC; cdr3_aa: CASSLGTVFDYEQYF
j_call: TRBJ2-7; d_call: -; v_call: TRBV29-1; clone_size: few; cdr3_nt: TGCAGCGTCGGAGACCCCTGGCAGTCCTACGAGCAGTACTTC; cdr3_aa: CSVGDPWQSYEQYF
j_call: TRBJ2-7; d_call: TRBD2; v_call: TRBV6-6; clone_size: -; cdr3_nt: TGTGCCAGCAGTTATGGCGGGGGGAGCTACGAGCAGTACTTC; cdr3_aa: CASSYGGGSYEQYF
j_call: TRBJ2-3; d_call: -; v_call: TRBV6-1; clone_size: -; cdr3_nt: TGTGCCAGCAGTGAGGACAGCTTGACGGATACGCAGTATTTT; cdr3_aa: CASSEDSLTDTQYF
j_call: TRBJ2-5; d_call: -; v_call: TRBV7-8; clone_size: -; cdr3_nt: TGTGCCAGCAGCTTAGGAGGAGAAGGGGAGACCCAGTACTTC; cdr3_aa: CASSLGGEGETQYF
j_call: TRBJ2-7; d_call: -; v_call: TRBV7-9; clone_size: -; cdr3_nt: TGTGCCAGCAGCTTAACCTCCTACGAGCAGTACTTC; cdr3_aa: CASSLTSYEQYF
j_call: TRBJ1-1; d_call: -; v_call: TRBV25-1; clone_size: -; cdr3_nt: TGTGCCAGCAGTGTTCGGGGGGTGGACGGTACTGAAGCTTTCTTT; cdr3_aa: CASSVRGVDGTEAFF
j_call: TRBJ1-1; d_call: -; v_call: TRBV19; clone_size: -; cdr3_nt: TGTGCCAGTAGTATGTGGGGGCTCACTGAAGCTTTCTTT; cdr3_aa: CASSMWGLTEAFF
j_call: TRBJ2-1; d_call: -; v_call: TRBV27; clone_size: -; cdr3_nt: TGTGCCAGCAGCGATGCGGGCCCCTCCTACAATGAGCAGTTCTTC; cdr3_aa: CASSDAGPSYNEQFF
j_call: TRBJ1-2; d_call: TRBD1; v_call: TRBV30; clone_size: -; cdr3_nt: TGTGCCTGGATAAAGACAGGGCCAATCTATGGCTACACCTTC; cdr3_aa: CAWIKTGPIYGYTF
j_call: TRBJ1-5; d_call: -; v_call: TRBV5-6; clone_size: -; cdr3_nt: TGTGCCAGCAGCTTGGCAGGGACATATAGCAATCAGCCCCAGCATTTT; cdr3_aa: CASSLAGTYSNQPQHF
j_call: TRBJ2-5; d_call: TRBD2; v_call: TRBV10-3; clone_size: -; cdr3_nt: TGTGCCACCTGTCAAGCGGGGGAAGAGACCCAGTACTTC; cdr3_aa: CATCQAGEETQYF